These 21 T cell receptor beta chains originate from one sample sequenced in a study of graft-versus-host responses after intestinal transplantation. The table came from immunoSEQ multiplex PCR; TCRdb's copy has only in-frame clones and leaves some out. This sample has about 50,000 clones, with around nine tenths found just once. The antigens these receptors bind are not known. The source material was unstimulated CD4+ T cells sorted from spleen or lymph node cells, sampled before transplant. All receptors come from a human donor who was the organ donor for an intestinal transplant.

The chain has TRBV2 and TRBJ2-7; D not certain. CDR1 SNHLY and CDR2 FYNNEI come from the germline V gene. The CDR3 has 13 amino acids. V was trimmed by 4 bases and J by 3 bases, leaving 10 bases between them. In DNA form, the CDR3 reads TGTGCCAGCAGTGGACTCGCGTTCTACGAGCAGTACTTC. It yields the protein CASSGLAFYEQYF.

V and J are TRBV5-8 and TRBJ1-6; D gene unclear. The CDR3 totals 13 residues. Germline-derived CDR1 and CDR2 are SGHTS and YDEGEE. Trimming shortened V by 0 bases and J by 8 bases, and 6 bases separated the two germline ends. The CDR3 reads CASSLVRDSPLHF. The DNA for the CDR3 is TGTGCCAGCAGCTTGGTAAGGGATTCACCCCTCCACTTT.

The rearrangement links TRBV5-1 to TRBJ1-2, with 8 bases identical to TRBD1. CDR1 and CDR2 (germline): SGHRS, YFSETQ. V trimming: 4 bases; J trimming: 3 bases; junction bases outside the gene matches: 8. The CDR3 loop spans 15 amino acids. The CDR3 DNA follows: TGCGCCAGCAGCCTGGACAGGGCAAGCCACTATGGCTACACCTTC. This codes for CASSLDRASHYGYTF.

In its sample, this clone was seen once. The J gene is TRBJ1-5, the V gene TRBV5-1; D is unresolved. Germline V gives CDR1 SGHRS, CDR2 YFSETQ. The CDR3 sequence is 13 residues long. V gave up 0 bases and J gave up 2 bases, with 3 bases separating them. The CDR3 sequence: CASSLAGNQPQHF. In DNA form, the CDR3 reads TGCGCCAGCAGCTTGGCAGGCAATCAGCCCCAGCATTTT.

This chain connects TRBV4-2 to TRBJ2-3, with TRBD2 matching over 9 bases. Per the germline V gene, CDR1 is LGHNA and CDR2 is YNFKEQ. V shed 2 bases and J 3 bases; nucleotides not matched to a gene: 3. This CDR3 is built from 15 residues. As DNA, the CDR3 is TGTGCCAGCAGCCAACGCGGGAGGGAGACAGATACGCAGTATTTT. It encodes CASSQRGRETDTQYF.

The rearrangement uses TRBV16 and TRBJ2-1, with TRBD2 matching 8 bases. Unmatched junction bases numbered 4, after V lost 2 bases and J lost 4 bases. There are 15 residues in the CDR3. Per germline, CDR1 KGHSY and CDR2 FQNENV. CDR3 bases: TGTGCCAGCAGCCAACTAGCGGGCTTATACAATGAGCAGTTCTTC. This translates into CASSQLAGLYNEQFF.

The gene calls are TRBV7-9 and TRBJ2-3; the D gene is possibly TRBD2 (5 bases). CDR3 size: 14 residues. The V end was cut by 1 base, the J end by 7 bases, with 12 bases between. Germline lookup yields CDR1 SEHNR and CDR2 FQNEAQ (reference sequence). CDR3 sequence: CASSLGRPGNTQYF. The CDR3 DNA sequence: TGTGCCAGCAGCTTAGGCCGGCCGGGAAATACGCAGTATTTT. Filled out from reference TRBV7-9 and TRBJ2-3, the complete variable domain reads DTGVSQNPRHKITKRGQNVTFRCDPISEHNRLYWYRQTLGQGPEFLTYFQNEAQLEKSRLLSDRFSAERPKGSFSTLEIQRTEQGDSAMYLCASSLGRPGNTQYFGPGTRLTVL.

The chain has TRBV28 and TRBJ1-1; 10 bases fit TRBD1. Germline CDR1 and CDR2: MDHEN and SYDVKM. Trimming at V came to 7 bases and at J to 5 bases, leaving 10 bases not matched to a gene. This CDR3 region has 15 residues. CDR3 in amino acids: CASTEGDRGRTEAFF. CDR3 nucleotides: TGTGCCAGCACGGAAGGGGACAGGGGTCGAACTGAAGCTTTCTTT.

V and J are TRBV6-5 and TRBJ2-7; D not resolved. In germline, CDR1 is MNHEY, CDR2 SVGAGI. Between the trimmed V and J ends, which lost 5 bases and 2 bases, there was a span of 13 bases. CDR3 length: 14 amino acids. CDR3 coding DNA: TGTGCCAGCAGTCTTGAGAGAGGCCCCTACGAGCAGTACTTC. This encodes CASSLERGPYEQYF.

V usage is TRBV7-6 and J usage is TRBJ2-5; no definite D call. Trimming removed 1 base from V and 5 bases from J, with 14 bases in between. The CDR3 is 15 residues long. Germline loops: CDR1 SGHVS, CDR2 FNYEAQ. The DNA for the CDR3 is TGTGCCAGCAGCTTAGGGGTGAGGCAAGGGGAGACCCAGTACTTC. It encodes CASSLGVRQGETQYF.

The chain is built from TRBV10-3 and TRBJ2-7; tentative D call: TRBD2 (5 bases). CDR1 and CDR2 (germline): ENHRY, SYGVKD. Trimming removed 0 bases at V and 1 base at J, with 13 bases between. The CDR3 is 16 residues long. Here the CDR3 reads CAISESGAGASYEQYF. The CDR3 nucleotides are TGTGCCATCAGTGAGTCGGGAGCTGGAGCTTCCTACGAGCAGTACTTC.

CDR3 residues: CASSFGLANVYNEQFF. The CDR3 region has the DNA TGCGCCAGCAGCTTTGGGCTAGCGAATGTCTACAATGAGCAGTTCTTC. The chain recombines TRBV5-1 with TRBJ2-1; TRBD2 is a possible D gene (6 bases). CDR1 is SGHRS, CDR2 YFSETQ, per germline. V shed 2 bases and J shed 3 bases, with 15 bases lying between them. The CDR3 runs to 16 residues.

This rearrangement joins TRBV7-3 to TRBJ2-7, with 7 bases fitting TRBD2. The V gene end was trimmed by 5 bases and the J gene end by 2 bases; junction bases not matched to a gene: 9. CDR1 is SGHTA and CDR2 is FQGTGA in the germline V gene. The CDR3 sequence is 15 residues long. The DNA of the CDR3 is TGTGCCAGCAGCCTTCGGACTAGGTGGCCCTACGAGCAGTACTTC. It specifies CASSLRTRWPYEQYF.

The chain has TRBV30 and TRBJ2-7, with D tentatively TRBD1 (5 bases). Per germline, CDR1 GTSNPN and CDR2 SVGIG (reference sequence). The CDR3 length is 14 residues. V was shortened by 1 base and J by 3 bases, with 13 bases between the two germline ends. In nucleotides, the CDR3 is TGTGCCTGGAGTGGACAGCCCCGCTACTACGAGCAGTACTTC. It translates to CAWSGQPRYYEQYF. Using reference TRBV30 and TRBJ2-7 for the parts outside the CDR3, the full variable domain is SQTIHQWPATLVQPVGSPLSLECTVEGTSNPNLYWYRQAAGRGLQLLFYSVGIGQISSEVPQNLSASRPQDRQFILSSKKLLLSDSGFYLCAWSGQPRYYEQYFGPGTRLTVT.

In its sample, this clone was seen once. At the DNA level, this CDR3 is encoded by other sequences in the same sample as well. This rearrangement joins TRBV7-8 to TRBJ2-1; no reliable D call. The V end lost 3 bases, the J end lost 2 bases, and 14 bases lay between the germline ends. Germline V lookup: CDR1 SGHVS, CDR2 FQNEAQ. The length of the CDR3 is 16 residues. The CDR3 bases are TGTGCCAGCAGCTTGATAGGTTCCCTCACCTACAATGAGCAGTTCTTC. It yields the protein CASSLIGSLTYNEQFF.

This chain connects TRBV5-4 to TRBJ2-3; no clear D. Deletions cut 4 bases from V and 4 bases from J, with 10 bases between. The germline CDR1 and CDR2 sequences are SGHNT and YYREEE (reference sequence). The CDR3 is 13 amino acids. This chain's CDR3 is CASSQDMADTQYF. CDR3 sequence (DNA): TGTGCCAGCAGCCAAGACATGGCAGATACGCAGTATTTT.

This clone showed up just once. The gene calls are TRBV7-7 and TRBJ2-7; D is perhaps TRBD2 (6 bases). Germline V gene lookup returns CDR1 SSHAT and CDR2 FNYEAQ (reference sequence). This CDR3 is built from 14 residues. Trimming shortened V by 3 bases and J by 2 bases, and 11 bases separated the two germline ends. In nucleotides, the CDR3 is TGTGCCAGCAGCTTGGGAGGACCGACCTACGAGCAGTACTTC. Residues: CASSLGGPTYEQYF.

This sequence joins TRBV7-8 and TRBJ1-4; the D is unclear. The CDR3 loop spans 15 amino acids. The germline V and J ends were trimmed by 5 bases and 4 bases, with 14 bases remaining between them. CDR1 SGHVS and CDR2 FQNEAQ come from the germline V gene. The CDR3 spells CASSDGVWGNEKLFF. The CDR3 DNA reads TGTGCCAGCAGCGACGGAGTGTGGGGTAATGAAAAACTGTTTTTT.

The chain combines TRBV7-6 with TRBJ2-1, with D possibly TRBD2 on 6 matching bases. Looked up from germline, CDR1 is SGHVS and CDR2 is FNYEAQ. V was clipped by 0 bases and J by 5 bases, with 17 bases between them. This CDR3 is built from 17 residues. For the CDR3, the DNA is TGTGCCAGCAGCTTAGCTCCCCCCCGGGCGGGGAACAATGAGCAGTTCTTC. Amino acids: CASSLAPPRAGNNEQFF.

The chain employs TRBV7-9 and TRBJ2-1; 8 nucleotides align to TRBD2. The CDR3 has 14 residues. The trim removed 3 bases at V and 7 bases at J, leaving 5 bases unmatched. Germline assignment: CDR1 SEHNR and CDR2 FQNEAQ (reference sequence). CDR3 in amino acids: CASSFQLAENEQFF. CDR3 in DNA: TGTGCCAGCAGCTTCCAACTAGCGGAAAATGAGCAGTTCTTC.

The rearrangement links TRBV7-8 to TRBJ2-7, with D unclear. This CDR3 spans 12 amino acids. Trimming took 0 bases from V and 3 from J, leaving 3 bases between them. Germline CDR1 and CDR2: SGHVS and FQNEAQ. In DNA form, the CDR3 reads TGTGCCAGCAGCTTAGCGCTCTACGAGCAGTACTTC. This translates into CASSLALYEQYF.